What follows are 13 T cell receptor beta chains derived from one specimen sequenced in a study of CD8+CD57+ T cells in acquired aplastic anemia. Both TCR beta VDJ combination and CDR3 sequence profiling were carried out. Genomic DNA was the template for this profiling. TCRdb called the reads again in MiXCR, with one record for every CDR3 protein. The sample has some 180,000 distinct CDR3 sequences; approximately 49% are singletons. Material: sorted CD4+, CD8+, or CD8+CD57+ T cells (not recorded which) from PBMCs. The receptors originated from a human donor in good health.

This clonotype was seen at least ten times. The chain joins TRBV20-1 to TRBJ1-1, with no clear D. The V end lost 2 bases, the J end lost 3 bases, and 10 bases lay between the germline ends. Germline V gives CDR1 DFQATT, CDR2 SNEGSKA (reference sequence). The CDR3 contains 13 residues. CDR3 DNA: TGCAGTGCTAGAAGGGATAGGTACACTGAAGCTTTCTTT. This encodes CSARRDRYTEAFF.

In this sample, this clonotype turned up many times. CDR3 nucleotide sequence: TGTGCCAGCAGCTTGGCCCCGCGTCCGGACTATGGCTACACCTTC. It specifies CASSLAPRPDYGYTF. The rearrangement uses TRBV5-5 and TRBJ1-2; D unclear. The germline V and J ends were trimmed by 0 bases and 3 bases, with 12 bases remaining between them. The CDR3 totals 15 residues. Germline-derived CDR1 and CDR2 are SGHKS and YYEKEE (reference sequence).

The CDR3 DNA is TGTGCCAGCTCACCACCTGGGGCCTCCTACGAGCAGTACTTC. Its protein product is CASSPPGASYEQYF. The chain recombines TRBV18 with TRBJ2-7; TRBD1 might be the D (5 bases). Germline CDR1 KGHSH, CDR2 LQKENI. With 0 bases removed from V and 0 bases from J, the gap between germline ends came to 6 bases. This CDR3 has 14 residues.

This chain links TRBV19 with TRBJ1-5; tentative D call: TRBD1 (5 bases). The germline CDR1 and CDR2 sequences are LNHDA and SQIVND (reference sequence). CDR3 length: 15 residues. V gave up 4 bases and J gave up 5 bases, with 15 bases separating them. The CDR3 DNA is TGTGCCAGTAGTAGGAGACAGAACAGTTATCAGCCCCAGCATTTT. Its protein is CASSRRQNSYQPQHF.

This sequence joins TRBV5-5 and TRBJ1-5; 8 bases fit TRBD1. The germline gives CDR1 SGHKS, CDR2 YYEKEE (reference sequence). The CDR3 is 16 amino acids. V lost 2 bases and J lost 3; bases outside the gene matches: 7. The CDR3: CASSLQGVVPNQPQHF. The CDR3 nucleotides are TGTGCCAGCAGCTTACAGGGGGTCGTCCCCAATCAGCCCCAGCATTTT.

As regards this clonotype: A much larger clone lies a single base off, so this may be a read error. The V and J genes are TRBV3-1 and TRBJ2-7, with D maybe TRBD1 (5 bases). Germline V gene sequence: CDR1 LGHDT, CDR2 YNNKEL (reference sequence). The CDR3 has 14 residues. The CDR3 loop reads CTSSQYQGSYEQYF. CDR3 nucleotides: TGTACCAGCAGCCAGTATCAGGGCAGCTACGAGCAGTACTTC.

The chain is built from TRBV7-2 and TRBJ2-4; no clear D gene. Germline-derived CDR1 and CDR2 are SGHTA and FQGNSA. Trimming stripped 4 bases from V and 6 bases from J, with 4 bases between. The CDR3 is 11 amino acids. The CDR3 bases are TGTGCCAGCAGCTCTACAAACATTCAGTACTTC. Translated: CASSSTNIQYF.

The rearrangement uses TRBV11-2 and TRBJ2-3; 13 bases are shared with TRBD2. The germline CDR1 and CDR2 sequences are SGHAT and FQNNGV. The CDR3 contains 15 residues. Unmatched junction bases numbered 5, after V lost 3 bases and J lost 8 bases. CDR3 nucleotides: TGTGCCAGCAGCTTGAGGAGGACTAGCGGGAGTACGCAGTATTTT. Translating gives CASSLRRTSGSTQYF.

The chain has TRBV5-4 and TRBJ2-7; the match to TRBD1 covers 7 bases. The CDR3 is made up of 14 amino acids. The ends lost 3 bases at V and 3 bases at J; junction bases unmatched: 6. Germline CDR1 SGHNT, CDR2 YYREEE (reference sequence). CDR3 amino acids: CASSSGQRSYEQYF. The CDR3 coding sequence is TGTGCCAGCAGCTCGGGACAGCGTAGCTACGAGCAGTACTTC.

The chain joins TRBV27 to TRBJ2-1; 9 positions match TRBD2. The CDR3 length is 15 residues. Germline V lookup: CDR1 MNHEY, CDR2 SMNVEV (reference sequence). Trimming removed 3 bases from V and 3 bases from J; junction bases left unmatched: 3. In nucleotides, the CDR3 is TGTGCCAGCAGTTTGAGCGGGAGGTTCTACAATGAGCAGTTCTTC. It is translated as CASSLSGRFYNEQFF.

The chain combines TRBV4-1 with TRBJ2-1; D is possibly TRBD2 (6 bases). This CDR3 contains 15 residues. Trimming took off 6 bases at V and 0 bases at J, with 12 bases between the two ends. Germline CDR1 and CDR2: MGHRA and YSYEKL. For the CDR3, the DNA is TGCGCCAGCAGATTGGGACTTACCTCCTACAATGAGCAGTTCTTC. Translating gives CASRLGLTSYNEQFF.

The chain joins TRBV20-1 to TRBJ1-2, with D possibly being TRBD1 (5 bases). The CDR3 has 14 residues. Germline V lookup: CDR1 DFQATT, CDR2 SNEGSKA (reference sequence). V lost 0 bases, J lost 4 bases, and 12 bases lay in between. CDR3 DNA: TGCAGTGCTAGAGATGACAGTCTCTTCTATGGCTACACCTTC. Its protein is CSARDDSLFYGYTF.

This sequence joins TRBV6-1 and TRBJ1-2; tentative D call: TRBD1 (6 bases). The length of the CDR3 is 17 residues. Germline V gene data show CDR1 as MNHNS and CDR2 as SASEGT. With 6 bases removed from V and 4 bases from J, the gap between germline ends came to 24 bases. CDR3 sequence: CASSPLQGSTLSYGYTF. DNA for the CDR3: TGTGCCAGCAGCCCCTTACAGGGTTCAACTTTGAGCTATGGCTACACCTTC.